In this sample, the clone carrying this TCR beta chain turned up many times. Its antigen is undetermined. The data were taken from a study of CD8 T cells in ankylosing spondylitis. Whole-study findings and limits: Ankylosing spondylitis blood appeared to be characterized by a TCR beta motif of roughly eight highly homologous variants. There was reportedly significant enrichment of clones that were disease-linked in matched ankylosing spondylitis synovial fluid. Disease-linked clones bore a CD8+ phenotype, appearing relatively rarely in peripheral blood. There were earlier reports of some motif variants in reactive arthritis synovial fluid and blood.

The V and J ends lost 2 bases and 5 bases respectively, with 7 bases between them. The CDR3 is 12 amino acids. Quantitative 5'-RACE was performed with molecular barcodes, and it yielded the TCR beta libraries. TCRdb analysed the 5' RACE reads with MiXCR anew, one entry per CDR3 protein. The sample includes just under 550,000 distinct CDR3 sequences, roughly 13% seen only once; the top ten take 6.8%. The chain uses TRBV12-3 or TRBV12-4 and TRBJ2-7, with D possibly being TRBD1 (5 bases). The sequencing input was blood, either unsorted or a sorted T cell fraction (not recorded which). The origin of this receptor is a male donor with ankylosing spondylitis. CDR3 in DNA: TGTGCCAGCAGTTTAAGGGGCGACGAGCAGTACTTC. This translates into CASSLRGDEQYF.